Detailed here is one T cell receptor (beta chain). The antigen is not known. With molecular barcodes, quantitative 5'-RACE was used to make the TCR beta libraries. A single record per CDR3 protein comes from TCRdb applying MiXCR to the 5' RACE reads. This table has around 390,000 distinct CDR3 sequences, around 20% appearing once. This entry belongs to a study of CD8 T cells in ankylosing spondylitis. V was cut by 1 base and J by 9 bases, with 7 bases left in between. This CDR3 contains 12 residues. Germline CDR1 is LNHDA and CDR2 is SQIVND (reference sequence). Whole-study findings and limits: Within ankylosing spondylitis blood, a TCR beta motif made up of several highly homologous variants appeared to be characteristic. Several of the motif variants were reported before in synovial fluid and blood from reactive arthritis. Disease-associated clones were CD8+ and fairly uncommon in peripheral blood.

This clonotype was sampled from a male donor with ankylosing spondylitis. The rearrangement joins TRBV19 to TRBJ2-1, with a tentative D call TRBD2 (5 bases). The sequenced sample consisted of blood, either unsorted or a sorted T cell fraction (not recorded which). Written as DNA, the CDR3 is TGTGCCAGTAGTATAGTACTAGGTGAGCAGTTCTTC. Residues: CASSIVLGEQFF.